This T cell receptor beta chain originates from a study of post-analysis software for immune sequencing data. Unique-molecular-identifier-tagged TCR beta cDNA libraries were used. TCRdb independently ran MiXCR on the PCR reads; one entry per CDR3 protein. The profile covers 750,000 to 900,000 distinct CDR3 sequences, with 46% appearing a single time and approximately 5% taken by the ten largest. This clonotype was counted a few times. The TCR was taken from a girl aged 5 to 17 with multiple sclerosis. The sequenced sample consisted of blood.

This chain's CDR3 is CSARYGGPYEQYF. The CDR3 DNA follows: TGCAGTGCTAGATACGGGGGCCCCTACGAGCAGTACTTC. This rearrangement joins TRBV20-1 to TRBJ2-7, with D perhaps given as TRBD1 or TRBD2 (6 bases each). V lost 2 bases to trimming and J lost 2 bases, with 10 bases between them. In germline, CDR1 is DFQATT, CDR2 SNEGSKA (reference sequence). The CDR3 covers 13 residues.